Each of the 25 T cell receptor beta chains below was sequenced from the same sample in a study of T-cell memory formation after mild COVID-19. One entry per CDR3 protein, called by TCRdb with MiXCR from the 5' RACE reads. In the table there are over 350,000 distinct CDR3 sequences, about 16% of which are singletons. Sequencing was carried out using PBMCs or a T cell subset sorted from them (not recorded which). Receptors were obtained from a man aged 18 to 30 who had mild COVID-19 (a few samples of this study predate the infection). Cell type and time point are not known.

This clonotype came up a few times. The J gene is TRBJ2-3, the V gene TRBV5-1; no definite D call. Germline CDR1 and CDR2: SGHRS and YFSETQ. V was trimmed by 0 bases and J by 1 base, leaving 12 bases between them. The CDR3 covers 16 residues. The chain's CDR3 is CASSLEGGEGTDTQYF. CDR3 DNA sequence: TGCGCCAGCAGCTTGGAGGGCGGAGAAGGCACAGATACGCAGTATTTT.

This clonotype occurred a few times. This chain uses TRBV23-1 with TRBJ2-2, with 10 positions matching TRBD1. TRBV23-1 is sorted into the ORF group, with uncertain function. The junction had 3 bases not matched to a gene; V was cut back by 3 bases and J by 5 bases. The CDR3 is 15 residues long. The CDR3 DNA reads as TGCGCCAGCAGTCACGGACAGGGGGTTACCGGGGAGCTGTTTTTT. Protein: CASSHGQGVTGELFF.

This clonotype was detected only a few times. The V call is TRBV6-6, the J call TRBJ2-7; D uncertain. V dropped 6 bases and J dropped 3 bases, with 12 bases sitting between them. The CDR3 length is 13 residues. Germline loops: CDR1 MNHNY, CDR2 SVGAGI (reference sequence). This chain's CDR3 is CASSRANIYEQYV. The CDR3 DNA reads TGTGCCAGCAGCCGGGCCAATATCTACGAGCAGTACGTC.

This clonotype has a handful of counts. The chain recombines TRBV7-9 with TRBJ2-7; D is undetermined. Between the trimmed V and J ends, which lost 4 bases and 4 bases, there was a span of 11 bases. CDR3 length: 13 amino acids. From germline, CDR1 is SEHNR and CDR2 FQNEAQ (reference sequence). The CDR3 is CASSSPYPYEQYF. The CDR3, as DNA: TGTGCCAGCAGCTCCCCTTACCCATACGAGCAGTACTTC.

J is TRBJ2-2 and V is TRBV5-1; the match to TRBD1 covers 9 bases. V was clipped by 7 bases and J by 5 bases; unmatched bases: 6. From germline, CDR1 is SGHRS and CDR2 YFSETQ. The CDR3 has 14 amino acids. CDR3 nucleotides: TGCGCCAGCGGCCCGACAGGGGGAACCGGGGAGCTGTTTTTT. This translates into CASGPTGGTGELFF.

V usage is TRBV29-1 and J usage is TRBJ2-7; 9 bases line up with TRBD1. This CDR3 spans 14 amino acids. V was clipped by 6 bases and J by 5 bases; unmatched bases: 11. The germline V gene has CDR1 SQVTM and CDR2 ANQGSEA. In DNA, the CDR3 is TGCAGCGTCCGAACCGGGACAGGGTCCCACGAGCAGTACTTC. Encoded protein: CSVRTGTGSHEQYF.

This clonotype turned up a few times. The V call is TRBV27, the J call TRBJ1-1; D is possibly TRBD1 (6 bases). The V end lost 3 bases, the J end lost 4 bases, and 12 bases lay between the germline ends. Germline CDR1 reads MNHEY; CDR2 reads SMNVEV (reference sequence). The CDR3 extends over 14 amino acids. The CDR3 DNA follows: TGTGCCAGCAGTTTGCTGGAAGGGGGCACTGAAGCTTTCTTT. Encoded protein: CASSLLEGGTEAFF.

This clonotype was picked up a small number of times. The chain recombines TRBV5-4 with TRBJ2-3; no definite D call. V gave up 6 bases and J gave up 10 bases, with 18 bases separating them. Per the germline V gene, CDR1 is SGHNT and CDR2 is YYREEE (reference sequence). This CDR3 comprises 13 residues. The CDR3 region is CASTEPPLESQYF. In DNA form, the CDR3 reads TGTGCCAGCACTGAACCCCCGCTAGAATCGCAGTATTTT.

This clonotype was observed a few times. The J gene is TRBJ2-1, the V gene TRBV12-3 or TRBV12-4, with 10 bases that match TRBD2. With 5 bases clipped from V and 4 bases from J, the junction kept 8 bases outside the gene matches. The CDR3 loop spans 16 amino acids. In DNA form, the CDR3 reads TGTGCCAGCAGTCTTCGGACTAGCGGCCTATACAATGAGCAGTTCTTC. It specifies CASSLRTSGLYNEQFF.

The rearrangement uses TRBV11-2 and TRBJ1-1, with unresolved D. Trimming removed 1 base at V and 1 base at J, with 13 bases between. This CDR3 has 16 amino acids. Germline-derived CDR1 and CDR2 are SGHAT and FQNNGV. In nucleotides, the CDR3 is TGTGCCAGCAGCTTAGGTATAAGAGGAGGGAACACTGAAGCTTTCTTT. Translation: CASSLGIRGGNTEAFF. The full variable domain, rest sourced from reference TRBV11-2 and TRBJ1-1, is EAGVAQSPRYKIIEKRQSVAFWCNPISGHATLYWYQQILGQGPKLLIQFQNNGVVDDSQLPKDRFSAERLKGVDSTLKIQPAKLEDSAVYLCASSLGIRGGNTEAFFGQGTRLTVV.

The DNA of the CDR3 is TGTGCCAGCAGTTTAGAAATCTACAATGAGCAGTTCTTC. It codes for CASSLEIYNEQFF. V and J are TRBV12-3 or TRBV12-4 and TRBJ2-1; D not resolved. The CDR3 length is 13 residues. The V end lost 1 base, the J end lost 3 bases, and 4 bases lay between the germline ends.

The rearrangement links TRBV5-4 to TRBJ2-3; possibly TRBD1 for D (6 bases). This CDR3 is 15 amino acids long. The V gene lost 4 bases and the J gene lost 2 bases, with 14 bases spanning the gap. The germline CDR1 and CDR2 sequences are SGHNT and YYREEE (reference sequence). CDR3 sequence: CASSRTATNTDTQYF. DNA of the CDR3: TGTGCCAGCAGCCGGACAGCTACAAACACAGATACGCAGTATTTT.

The chain combines TRBV2 with TRBJ2-1, with 8 bases fitting TRBD2. Germline CDR1 and CDR2: SNHLY and FYNNEI. The CDR3 extends over 15 amino acids. Trimming took 6 bases from V and 8 from J; bases not matched to a gene: 12. As DNA, the CDR3 is TGTGCCAGCAGGACTTTGAAGGGACTAGACTATGAGCAGTTCTTC. This gives the protein CASRTLKGLDYEQFF.

This clonotype was recorded at least ten times. The V gene is TRBV12-3 or TRBV12-4, the J gene TRBJ2-5; 8 bases match TRBD2. The CDR3 totals 14 residues. After removal of 5 bases from V and 0 bases from J, the junction contained 2 bases not matched to a gene. The CDR3 protein is CASSSGGYQETQYF. The CDR3 DNA reads as TGTGCCAGCAGTAGCGGGGGCTACCAAGAGACCCAGTACTTC.

The CDR3 DNA reads TGTGCCACCAGCAGAGGGGGAGCGGGGGGATCAGAGACCCAGTACTTC. Translating it yields CATSRGGAGGSETQYF. The gene calls are TRBV15 and TRBJ2-5; TRBD2 matches 9 bases. Germline V gene lookup returns CDR1 LNHNV and CDR2 YYDKDF (reference sequence). With V trimmed by 1 base and J by 4 bases, 7 bases remained unmatched. The CDR3 is made up of 16 amino acids. The variable domain in full, completed from reference TRBV15 and TRBJ2-5, reads DAMVIQNPRYQVTQFGKPVTLSCSQTLNHNVMYWYQQKSSQAPKLLFHYYDKDFNNEADTPDNFQSRRPNTSFCFLDIRSPGLGDTAMYLCATSRGGAGGSETQYFGPGTRLLVL.

This clonotype was counted between two and nine times. This chain links TRBV7-3 with TRBJ2-5, with TRBD1 matching 11 bases. The V segment lost 8 bases and the J segment 6 bases; nucleotides outside the gene matches: 11. The CDR3 runs 15 residues. Germline CDR1 is SGHTA and CDR2 is FQGTGA. For the CDR3, the DNA is TGTGCCAGCGCAGCGGACAGGGGGCTTGGGAAGACCCAGTACTTC. This translates into CASAADRGLGKTQYF.

This clonotype has just one count. The chain is built from TRBV5-5 and TRBJ1-6; perhaps TRBD1 as D (6 bases). Germline lookup yields CDR1 SGHKS and CDR2 YYEKEE (reference sequence). The CDR3 runs 14 residues. Between the trimmed V and J ends, which lost 2 bases and 10 bases, there was a span of 13 bases. The CDR3 loop reads CASSLGGGTSPLHF. As DNA, the CDR3 is TGTGCCAGCAGCTTAGGGGGGGGGACCTCACCCCTCCACTTT.

The J gene is TRBJ2-7, the V gene TRBV5-1; unclear D gene. From germline, CDR1 is SGHRS and CDR2 YFSETQ. V lost 9 bases, J lost 3 bases, and 13 bases lay in between. The CDR3 is made up of 12 amino acids. CDR3 region: CAIVLPNYEQYF. The CDR3 DNA is TGCGCCATTGTACTACCTAACTACGAGCAGTACTTC.

The CDR3 DNA is TGCGCCAGCAGCCAAGAAAGCGGGGTAGAGACCCAGTACTTC. It encodes CASSQESGVETQYF. V is TRBV4-1 and J is TRBJ2-5; TRBD2 aligns across 7 bases. This CDR3 contains 14 residues. The V segment lost 0 bases and the J segment 4 bases; nucleotides outside the gene matches: 2. Germline-derived CDR1 and CDR2 are MGHRA and YSYEKL.

The rearrangement joins TRBV7-2 to TRBJ1-2; TRBD1 might be the D (6 bases). V gave up 2 bases and J gave up 4 bases, with 11 bases separating them. This CDR3 has 14 residues. Germline V gene lookup returns CDR1 SGHTA and CDR2 FQGNSA. The CDR3 sequence is CASSLSGVTYGYTF. CDR3 nucleotide sequence: TGTGCCAGCAGCTTATCAGGGGTAACCTATGGCTACACCTTC.

This clonotype occurred a few times. The J gene is TRBJ2-7, the V gene TRBV27; D is perhaps TRBD2 (5 bases). CDR3 length equals 12 residues. Trimming removed 8 bases from V and 6 bases from J, with 14 bases in between. Per germline, CDR1 MNHEY and CDR2 SMNVEV (reference sequence). CDR3 bases: TGTGCCAGCGGAATTGGGGAGACCGAGCAGTACTTC. Translating gives CASGIGETEQYF.

A word on this clonotype: An end of the junction does not agree with germline; a read error may underlie this. The chain is built from TRBV4-2 and TRBJ2-3, with D perhaps matching TRBD2 (6 bases). The CDR3 contains 15 residues. Germline loops: CDR1 LGHNA, CDR2 YNFKEQ. The CDR3, as DNA: TGTGCCAGCAGCCAAATTAGGACTATTTCAGATAGGCAGTATTTT. This gives the protein CASSQIRTISDRQYF.

This rearrangement joins TRBV4-2 to TRBJ1-5, with D possibly being TRBD1 (6 bases). The CDR3 totals 17 residues. V gave up 2 bases and J gave up 0 bases, with 14 bases separating them. From germline, CDR1 is LGHNA and CDR2 YNFKEQ. The DNA for the CDR3 is TGTGCCAGCAGCCAAAACGACCGACAGGATAGCAATCAGCCCCAGCATTTT. This sequence encodes CASSQNDRQDSNQPQHF.

This clonotype has more than one count but fewer than ten. The CDR3 here is CASSLWGARETQYF. DNA of the CDR3: TGTGCCAGCAGCTTATGGGGTGCAAGGGAGACCCAGTACTTC. V gene TRBV7-2 combines with J gene TRBJ2-5, with D unclear. The CDR3 length is 14 residues. Germline V CDR1 and CDR2: SGHTA, FQGNSA. The ends were cut back, 2 bases at V and 5 bases at J, with 12 bases in the middle.

The CDR3, as DNA: TGCAGTGCTAGGAATAGCGGGGGCTCTCAAGAGACCCAGTACTTC. Amino acids: CSARNSGGSQETQYF. The J gene is TRBJ2-5, the V gene TRBV20-1; 9 bases match TRBD2. From germline, CDR1 is DFQATT and CDR2 SNEGSKA (reference sequence). The CDR3 contains 15 residues. The V gene end was trimmed by 3 bases and the J gene end by 2 bases; junction bases not matched to a gene: 7.